Shown below are 22 T cell receptor beta chains from a single sample sequenced in a study of cytomegalovirus exposure and HLA in healthy donors. The PCR contained 60 Vbeta and 13 Jbeta primers. The protocol was immunoSEQ multiplex PCR, while the TCRdb copy is restricted to in-frame clones and leaves out a portion. The sample holds approximately 150,000 clones, just under 75% seen once. What was sequenced was PBMCs. Receptor source: a woman aged 18-29 years in good health and CMV-seronegative.

This chain uses TRBV7-3 with TRBJ2-6; D not certain. V gave up 4 bases and J gave up 2 bases, with 6 bases separating them. The CDR3 sequence is 14 residues long. Germline V lookup: CDR1 SGHTA, CDR2 FQGTGA. Here the CDR3 DNA reads TGTGCCAGCAGCTCAATCACTGGGGCCAACGTCCTGACTTTC. Translating gives CASSSITGANVLTF.

This clone was seen just once. This rearrangement joins TRBV5-4 to TRBJ2-3, with TRBD2 matching 14 bases. Looked up from germline, CDR1 is SGHNT and CDR2 is YYREEE (reference sequence). The ends lost 4 bases at V and 5 bases at J; junction bases unmatched: 6. This CDR3 has 16 amino acids. The CDR3 DNA sequence: TGTGCCAGCAGCCTAAGAGGACTAGCGGGAGGAGATACGCAGTATTTT. This gives the protein CASSLRGLAGGDTQYF.

This clone appeared once. This chain joins TRBV19 and TRBJ2-7; the D gene is possibly TRBD2 (6 bases). There are 14 residues in the CDR3. CDR1 is LNHDA, CDR2 SQIVND, per germline (reference sequence). V was clipped by 2 bases and J by 0 bases, with 8 bases between them. The CDR3 spells CASSIWRDSYEQYF. The CDR3 nucleotides are TGTGCCAGTAGTATATGGCGGGACTCCTACGAGCAGTACTTC. The full variable domain, in which reference TRBV19 and TRBJ2-7 provide the parts outside the CDR3, is DGGITQSPKYLFRKEGQNVTLSCEQNLNHDAMYWYRQDPGQGLRLIYYSQIVNDFQKGDIAEGYSVSREKKESFPLTVTSAQKNPTAFYLCASSIWRDSYEQYFGPGTRLTVT.

This sequence joins TRBV11-2 and TRBJ2-1; TRBD2 matches at 8 bases. V lost 1 base and J lost 4; bases outside the gene matches: 15. The CDR3 covers 19 residues. Germline V gene data show CDR1 as SGHAT and CDR2 as FQNNGV. CDR3 coding DNA: TGTGCCAGCAGCTTAGGCCTTAAGGCTCTAGCGGGTCCTTACAATGAGCAGTTCTTC. It is translated as CASSLGLKALAGPYNEQFF.

The rearrangement joins TRBV7-3 to TRBJ2-1; 8 nucleotides line up with TRBD2. This CDR3 is built from 15 residues. With 2 bases clipped from V and 1 base from J, the junction kept 1 base outside the gene matches. Germline V gene sequence: CDR1 SGHTA, CDR2 FQGTGA. CDR3 DNA: TGTGCCAGCAGCTTACAGCGGGGGTCCTACAATGAGCAGTTCTTC. Amino acid sequence: CASSLQRGSYNEQFF.

The chain combines TRBV19 with TRBJ1-1; D is perhaps TRBD1 (5 bases). This CDR3 comprises 13 residues. Deletions cut 1 base from V and 7 bases from J, with 10 bases between. Germline assignment: CDR1 LNHDA and CDR2 SQIVND (reference sequence). The CDR3 is CASSIAAGREAFF. DNA of the CDR3: TGTGCCAGTAGTATAGCGGCGGGGCGTGAAGCTTTCTTT. Supplemented by reference TRBV19 and TRBJ1-1, the full variable domain reads DGGITQSPKYLFRKEGQNVTLSCEQNLNHDAMYWYRQDPGQGLRLIYYSQIVNDFQKGDIAEGYSVSREKKESFPLTVTSAQKNPTAFYLCASSIAAGREAFFGQGTRLTVV.

This chain uses TRBV29-1 with TRBJ2-2; possibly TRBD1 for D (6 bases). With 6 bases removed from V and 5 bases from J, the gap between germline ends came to 10 bases. The CDR3 extends over 12 amino acids. Germline V gene sequence: CDR1 SQVTM, CDR2 ANQGSEA. The CDR3 nucleotides are TGCAGCGTCCAGGGGTTGACCGGGGAGCTGTTTTTT. This translates into CSVQGLTGELFF.

This sequence joins TRBV5-6 and TRBJ1-3; 7 positions match TRBD1. The CDR3 has 17 amino acids. The germline V gene encodes CDR1 SGHDT and CDR2 YYEEEE. The ends lost 4 bases at V and 0 bases at J; junction bases unmatched: 10. CDR3 sequence: CASSNSGTALSGNTIYF. CDR3 in DNA: TGTGCCAGCAGCAACTCCGGGACAGCCCTCTCTGGAAACACCATATATTTT.

The chain recombines TRBV25-1 with TRBJ1-2; D possibly corresponds to TRBD1 (5 bases). Trimming stripped 0 bases from V and 6 bases from J, with 8 bases between. Germline V gene data show CDR1 as MGHDK and CDR2 as SYGVNS. The CDR3 spans 13 residues. CDR3: CASSEYRENGYTF. CDR3 nucleotides: TGTGCCAGCAGTGAATACAGGGAAAATGGCTACACCTTC.

V gene TRBV10-3 combines with J gene TRBJ1-5, with D maybe TRBD1 (5 bases). The CDR3 is made up of 14 amino acids. Germline V gene lookup returns CDR1 ENHRY and CDR2 SYGVKD. Trimming removed 2 bases from V and 5 bases from J, with 10 bases in between. The CDR3 nucleotides are TGTGCCATCAGTGAGAGACAGACCGATCAGCCCCAGCATTTT. Translated, it gives CAISERQTDQPQHF.

The V gene is TRBV5-4, the J gene TRBJ1-2; no clear D. This CDR3 contains 13 residues. V lost 4 bases, J lost 3 bases, and 10 bases lay in between. The germline CDR1 and CDR2 sequences are SGHNT and YYREEE (reference sequence). The CDR3 nucleotides are TGTGCCAGCAGCCCGCTCCGGGACTATGGCTACACCTTC. It is translated as CASSPLRDYGYTF.

V gene TRBV4-3 combines with J gene TRBJ2-2; possibly TRBD1 for D (5 bases). The CDR3 length is 14 residues. Trimming stripped 0 bases from V and 4 bases from J, with 6 bases between. Per the germline V gene, CDR1 is LGHNA and CDR2 is YSLEER. In nucleotides, the CDR3 is TGCGCCAGCAGCCAAGATGGGGCCACCGGGGAGCTGTTTTTT. Translated: CASSQDGATGELFF.

The chain recombines TRBV11-3 with TRBJ2-1, with D unresolved. V gave up 6 bases and J gave up 5 bases, with 11 bases separating them. The V gene's germline CDR1 is SGHNT and CDR2 YENEEA. The length of the CDR3 is 13 residues. Here the CDR3 reads CASSHTRNNEQFF. The CDR3 bases are TGTGCCAGCAGTCATACGAGGAACAATGAGCAGTTCTTC.

The chain recombines TRBV5-1 with TRBJ2-2, with TRBD2 as a possible D gene (5 bases). The CDR3 contains 15 residues. Trimming stripped 6 bases from V and 0 bases from J, with 12 bases between. From germline, CDR1 is SGHRS and CDR2 YFSETQ. CDR3 bases: TGCGCCAGCACGGGGTCAGCTTCGAACACCGGGGAGCTGTTTTTT. This encodes CASTGSASNTGELFF.

The CDR3 loop reads CASRFQGTGELFF. CDR3 bases: TGTGCCAGCAGGTTCCAGGGTACCGGGGAGCTGTTTTTT. V gene TRBV11-3 combines with J gene TRBJ2-2; the D gene is possibly TRBD1 (5 bases). This CDR3 comprises 13 residues. V dropped 6 bases and J dropped 5 bases, with 10 bases sitting between them. CDR1 and CDR2 from the germline V gene are SGHNT and YENEEA.

This clone is medium-sized. The DNA of the CDR3 is TGTGCCAGCAGCCAAGTGGCAGGCCTTTCCTACGAGCAGTACTTC. This gives the protein CASSQVAGLSYEQYF. V usage is TRBV4-2 and J usage is TRBJ2-7, with D uncertain. Trimming took off 1 base at V and 1 base at J, with 11 bases between the two ends. The CDR3 contains 15 residues. CDR1 LGHNA and CDR2 YNFKEQ come from the germline V gene.

The V call is TRBV4-3, the J call TRBJ2-3, with 11 bases fitting TRBD2. Losses at the gene ends were 1 base for V and 0 bases for J; bases not matched to a gene: 3. The CDR3 loop spans 17 amino acids. Germline CDR1 is LGHNA and CDR2 is YSLEER. CDR3 nucleotide sequence: TGCGCCAGCAGCCAAGGGAGACTAGCGGGGAGCACAGATACGCAGTATTTT. Protein sequence: CASSQGRLAGSTDTQYF.

The chain carries TRBV5-4 and TRBJ2-2; TRBD2 matches at 11 bases. The CDR3 is 16 amino acids. The V and J ends lost 2 bases and 5 bases, in that order; junction bases with no gene match: 5. Germline-derived CDR1 and CDR2 are SGHNT and YYREEE (reference sequence). In nucleotides, the CDR3 is TGTGCCAGCAGCTTTAGCGGGGGGGCCTTAACCGGGGAGCTGTTTTTT. Protein: CASSFSGGALTGELFF.

V gene TRBV6-4 combines with J gene TRBJ2-3, with 8 bases lining up with TRBD2. Per the germline V gene, CDR1 is MRHNA and CDR2 is SNTAGT. The CDR3 sequence is 14 residues long. Trimming took 3 bases from V and 1 from J; bases not matched to a gene: 0. CDR3 loop: CASSERGGTDTQYF. CDR3 DNA sequence: TGTGCCAGCAGTGAGCGGGGGGGCACAGATACGCAGTATTTT.

The chain links TRBV28 to TRBJ2-7; 8 bases are a match to TRBD1. The CDR3 consists of 13 residues. Germline trimming cut 6 bases from V and 4 bases from J; bases unmatched to any gene: 5. CDR1 is MDHEN and CDR2 is SYDVKM in the germline V gene. The DNA for the CDR3 is TGTGCCAGCAGATCGCAGGGGGCGTACGAGCAGTACGTC. Translation: CASRSQGAYEQYV.

This rearrangement joins TRBV27 to TRBJ1-2; 7 bases match TRBD1. CDR3 length: 16 residues. J was trimmed by 4 bases and V by 5 bases; bases with no gene match: 13. CDR1 is MNHEY, CDR2 SMNVEV, per germline (reference sequence). The CDR3, as DNA: TGTGCCAGCAGTCTACTCTCCGACAGGGCAACCTATGGCTACACCTTC. This codes for CASSLLSDRATYGYTF.

The chain recombines TRBV11-3 with TRBJ1-2; D gene ambiguous. The ends were cut back, 5 bases at V and 13 bases at J, with 11 bases in the middle. The CDR3 is made up of 10 amino acids. CDR1 is SGHNT and CDR2 is YENEEA in the germline V gene. The chain's CDR3 is CASSPTQVTF. The CDR3 DNA follows: TGTGCCAGCAGCCCGACCCAGGTCACCTTC.